This paragraph reports one T cell receptor (beta chain). The antigen remains unidentified. This sample stems from a study of T cell repertoires in cytomegalovirus infection. Study at large: CMV infection and matching HLA type were both indicated by public TCR beta signatures.

V lost 5 bases to trimming and J lost 4 bases; unmatched junction nucleotides: 9. Germline V gene sequence: CDR1 SEHNR, CDR2 FQNEAQ (reference sequence). CDR3 length: 15 amino acids. Whole-study findings and limits: What dominated the ex vivo response were HLA-C-restricted CMV-specific TCR beta clonotypes. Cumulative public TCR beta family frequency identified carriers of CMV plus the relevant HLA.

Using its own MiXCR run on the reads, TCRdb lists one record per CDR3 protein. The table records about 34,000 distinct CDR3 sequences, about 52% of them present only once. This chain links TRBV7-9 with TRBJ2-3; the match to TRBD1 covers 7 bases. This sample comprised CD8+ T cells from cultured PBMCs, obtained from culture after CMV antigen stimulation. This sequence originates from a human donor in good health (CMV status not recorded). Some clones in this sample may be carry-over from other donors' samples. CDR3 protein: CASSIRTGRADTQYF. CDR3 bases: TGTGCCAGCAGCATCAGGACAGGTCGGGCAGATACGCAGTATTTT.